Given below is one T cell receptor (beta chain) in context. No antigen is known for it. The sample belongs to a study of T cell responses to AZD1222 COVID-19 vaccine. Only in-frame clones appear in the TCRdb table, and some are missing; sequencing was by immunoSEQ multiplex PCR. The sample holds 25,000 to 35,000 clones, about 94% seen once. The study, taken as a whole, reports: Dominant at 160-218 and 743-854, vaccine-associated CD4 TCRs also spanned spike. Donors were chiefly white British, with a greater number of females, and clonal diversity was perhaps underestimated.

Sequencing used peripheral blood, obtained on day 0 of AZD1222 vaccination. The clonotype originates from an adult in good health.

The CDR3 protein is CASSETDRSGGTQYF. The CDR3 coding sequence is TGTGCCAGCAGTGAAACGGACAGGTCCGGGGGGACCCAGTACTTC. The rearrangement joins TRBV6-1 to TRBJ2-5, with D possibly being TRBD1 (7 bases). The CDR3 totals 15 residues. The germline V gene has CDR1 MNHNS and CDR2 SASEGT. V lost 2 bases and J lost 7, with 17 bases in between.